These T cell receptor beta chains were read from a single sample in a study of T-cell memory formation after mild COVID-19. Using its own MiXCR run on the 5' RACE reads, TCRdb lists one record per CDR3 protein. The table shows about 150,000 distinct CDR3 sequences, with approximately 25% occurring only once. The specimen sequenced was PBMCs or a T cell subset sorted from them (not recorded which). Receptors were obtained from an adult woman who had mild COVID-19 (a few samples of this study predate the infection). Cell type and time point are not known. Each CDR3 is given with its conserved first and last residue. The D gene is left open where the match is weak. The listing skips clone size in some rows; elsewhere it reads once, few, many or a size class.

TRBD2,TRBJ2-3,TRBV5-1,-,TGCGCCAGCAGCGTAGGGACTAGCGGGGGAAACACAGATACGCAGTATTTT,CASSVGTSGGNTDTQYF
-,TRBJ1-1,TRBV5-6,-,TGTGCCAGCAGCCCCGTCGCAGGGCGCACTGAAGCTTTCTTT,CASSPVAGRTEAFF
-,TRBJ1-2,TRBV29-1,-,TGCAGCGCCAATGGAAGGGAGGTCGGCTACACCTTC,CSANGREVGYTF
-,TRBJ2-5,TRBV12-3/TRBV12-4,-,TGTGCCAGCAGCTCACCTCACCCCCCTCTGAATCAAGAGACCCAGTACTTC,CASSSPHPPLNQETQYF
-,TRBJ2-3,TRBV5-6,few,TGTGCCAGCAGCTTGGAGGTTGTGCTTAGCACAGATACGCAGTATTTT,CASSLEVVLSTDTQYF
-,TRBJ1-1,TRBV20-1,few,TGCAGTGCTAGTCTCGACAGTCTAGGGGCTGAAGCTTTCTTT,CSASLDSLGAEAFF
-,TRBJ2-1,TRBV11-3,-,TGTGCCAGCAGCTTAGGAAAGGGGACCTACAATGAGCAGTTCTTC,CASSLGKGTYNEQFF
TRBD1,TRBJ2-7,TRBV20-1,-,TGCAGTGCTAGATACCGGGACAGCCTCTACGAGCAGTACTTC,CSARYRDSLYEQYF
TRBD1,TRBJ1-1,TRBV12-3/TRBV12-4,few,TGTGCCACGACGACAGGGGGGAACACTGAAGCTTTCTTT,CATTTGGNTEAFF
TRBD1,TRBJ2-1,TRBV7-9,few,TGTGCCAGCAGCCCAGCTCCGGGACAGGGGTCCTACAATGAGCAGTTCTTC,CASSPAPGQGSYNEQFF
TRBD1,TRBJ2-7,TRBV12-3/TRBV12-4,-,TGTGCCAGCAGTAGAGGACAGGGGTCGTACTACGAGCAGTACTTC,CASSRGQGSYYEQYF
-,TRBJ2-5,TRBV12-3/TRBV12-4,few,TGTGCCAGCAGTTTGGTGCAAGGTGCTTACCAAGAGACCCAGTACTTC,CASSLVQGAYQETQYF
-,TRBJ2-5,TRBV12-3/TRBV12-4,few,TGTGCCAGCACCCCTCCAGTAGCGGAAGAGACCCAGTACTTC,CASTPPVAEETQYF
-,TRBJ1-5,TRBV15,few,TGTGCCACCAGCAGCGGGGTTAGCAATCAGCCCCAGCATTTT,CATSSGVSNQPQHF
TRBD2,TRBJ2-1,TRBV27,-,TGTGCCAGCAGTTTAACTAGCGGGGGGTTTTACAATGAGCAGTTCTTC,CASSLTSGGFYNEQFF
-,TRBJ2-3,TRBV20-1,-,TGCAGTGCTAGGTCCCCGCGGCCTGATAGCACAGATACGCAGTATTTT,CSARSPRPDSTDTQYF
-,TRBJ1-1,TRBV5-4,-,TGTGCCAGCAGCTTTAGGCAGGTGCAACTTAACACTGAAGCTTTCTTT,CASSFRQVQLNTEAFF
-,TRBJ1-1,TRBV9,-,TGTGCCAGCAGCGCCGGGCCAAGGGTTGAAGCTTTCTTT,CASSAGPRVEAFF
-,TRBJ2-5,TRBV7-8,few,TGTGCCAGCAGCGATCCGGGATTCCAAGAGACCCAGTACTTC,CASSDPGFQETQYF
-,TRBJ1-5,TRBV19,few,TGTGCCAGTAGTATAGTTCACTCCGGGCAGCCCCAGCATTTT,CASSIVHSGQPQHF
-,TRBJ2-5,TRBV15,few,TGTGCCACCAGCCCCGAGGGGCGCCGGGAGACCCAGTACTTC,CATSPEGRRETQYF
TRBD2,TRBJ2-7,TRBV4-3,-,TGCGCCAGCAGCCAAGGACTAGCGGGAGGGTCCTTCTCCTACGAGCAGTACTTC,CASSQGLAGGSFSYEQYF
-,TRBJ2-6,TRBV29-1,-,TGCAGCGTTGTTGAGGGGTCTGGGGCCAACGTCCTGACTTTC,CSVVEGSGANVLTF
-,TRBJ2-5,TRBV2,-,TGTGCCGTCGGGTGGAGGGGCGAGACCCAGTACTTC,CAVGWRGETQYF
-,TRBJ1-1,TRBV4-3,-,TGCGCCAGCAGCCAAGTAGAGTCCACTGAAGCTTTCTTT,CASSQVESTEAFF
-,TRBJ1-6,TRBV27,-,TGTGCCAGCAGAGCCGGCAGGGCTGGTAATTCACCCCTCCACTTT,CASRAGRAGNSPLHF
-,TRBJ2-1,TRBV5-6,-,TGTGCCAGCAGGACTACTGGACCATACAATGAGCAGTTCTTC,CASRTTGPYNEQFF
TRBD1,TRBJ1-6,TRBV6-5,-,TGTGCCAGCAGTTACTCTCCTCCGCGACAGGGGGGTTCACCCCTCCACTTT,CASSYSPPRQGGSPLHF
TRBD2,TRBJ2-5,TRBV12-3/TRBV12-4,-,TGTGCCAGCAACCCTAGCGGGGGGGGAGAGACCCAGTACTTC,CASNPSGGGETQYF
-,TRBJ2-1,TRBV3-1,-,TGTGCCAGCAGCCAAGGACCCGGACTTTCCTCCTCCTACAATGAGCAGTTCTTC,CASSQGPGLSSSYNEQFF
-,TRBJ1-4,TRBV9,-,TGTGCCAGCAGCCCTCGCGGGACCTTCGCAACTAATGAAAAACTGTTTTTT,CASSPRGTFATNEKLFF
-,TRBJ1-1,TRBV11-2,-,TGTGCCAGCAGCTTCTCGATAGGGCCTATGAACACTGAAGCTTTCTTT,CASSFSIGPMNTEAFF
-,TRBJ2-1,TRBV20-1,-,TGCAGTGCTCGTTCAGGGAACCCCCCCTTCTTC,CSARSGNPPFF
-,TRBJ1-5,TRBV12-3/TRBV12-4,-,TGTGCCAGCAGTTTAGAGGGCGATCAGCCCCAGCATTTT,CASSLEGDQPQHF
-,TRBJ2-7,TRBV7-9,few,TGTGCCAGCAGCCCACCCAGGGGTTCGTCCTACGAGCAGTACTTC,CASSPPRGSSYEQYF
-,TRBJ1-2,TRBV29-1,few,TGCAGCGTTGAAGATGAGGTTGCGCCAGGGTTCAACTATGGCTACACCTTC,CSVEDEVAPGFNYGYTF
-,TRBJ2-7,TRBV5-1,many,TGCGCCAGCAGCTTGGCCGAAAATGCCTACGAGCAGTACTTC,CASSLAENAYEQYF
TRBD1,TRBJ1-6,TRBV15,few,TGTGCCACCAGCACGGACAGGGATTCACCCCTCCACTTT,CATSTDRDSPLHF
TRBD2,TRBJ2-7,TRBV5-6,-,TGTGCCAGCAGCTTGGTAGGGACTAGCGACGAGCAGTACTTC,CASSLVGTSDEQYF
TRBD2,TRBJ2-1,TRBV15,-,TGTGCCACCAGCTCGACTAGCGCTAACAATGAGCAGTTCTTC,CATSSTSANNEQFF
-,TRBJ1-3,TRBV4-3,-,TGCGCCAGCAGCCAAGGGCGTGGGACCTCTGGAAACACCATATATTTT,CASSQGRGTSGNTIYF
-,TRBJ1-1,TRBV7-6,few,TGTGCCAGCAGCTTACTACCCCCGGGGAACACTGAAGCTTTCTTT,CASSLLPPGNTEAFF
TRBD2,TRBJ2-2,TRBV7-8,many,TGTGCCAGCAGCTCCCCAAGTTGGAGCGGGAGTCGCCCGCCCGGGGAGCTGTTTTTT,CASSSPSWSGSRPPGELFF
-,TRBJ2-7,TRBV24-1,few,TGTGCCACCAGTGAAGGTTCCTACGAGCAGTACTTC,CATSEGSYEQYF
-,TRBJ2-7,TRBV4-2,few,TGTGCCAGCAGCCAAGATGGACTACAGGGATCGAGCTACGAGCAGTACTTC,CASSQDGLQGSSYEQYF
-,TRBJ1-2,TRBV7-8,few,TGTGCCAGCTCGCGGAGGGCACAAGGCTACACCTTC,CASSRRAQGYTF
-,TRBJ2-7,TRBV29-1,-,TGCAGCGTTGAAGATGGAGGGGGCGGCAGCTACGAGCAGTACTTC,CSVEDGGGGSYEQYF
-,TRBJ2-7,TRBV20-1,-,TGCAGTGCTAGGGATTCCTACGAGCAGTACTTC,CSARDSYEQYF
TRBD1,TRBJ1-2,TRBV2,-,TGTGCCAGCAGTACGGGACAGGGTGACGGATGGTATGGCTACACCTTC,CASSTGQGDGWYGYTF
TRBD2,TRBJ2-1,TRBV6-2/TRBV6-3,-,TGTGCCAGCAGTTACCTCCCTAGCGGAGCGTACAATGAGCAGTTCTTC,CASSYLPSGAYNEQFF
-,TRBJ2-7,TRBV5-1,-,TGCGCCAGCAGCTTGGGGACGGCGGATGGCGAGCAGTACTTC,CASSLGTADGEQYF
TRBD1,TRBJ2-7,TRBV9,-,TGTGCCAGCAGCGTAGGAACAGGGGACCTCTACGAGCAGTACTTC,CASSVGTGDLYEQYF
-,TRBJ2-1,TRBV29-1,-,TGCAGCGTCGGCGACAGTTATGAGCAGTTCTTC,CSVGDSYEQFF